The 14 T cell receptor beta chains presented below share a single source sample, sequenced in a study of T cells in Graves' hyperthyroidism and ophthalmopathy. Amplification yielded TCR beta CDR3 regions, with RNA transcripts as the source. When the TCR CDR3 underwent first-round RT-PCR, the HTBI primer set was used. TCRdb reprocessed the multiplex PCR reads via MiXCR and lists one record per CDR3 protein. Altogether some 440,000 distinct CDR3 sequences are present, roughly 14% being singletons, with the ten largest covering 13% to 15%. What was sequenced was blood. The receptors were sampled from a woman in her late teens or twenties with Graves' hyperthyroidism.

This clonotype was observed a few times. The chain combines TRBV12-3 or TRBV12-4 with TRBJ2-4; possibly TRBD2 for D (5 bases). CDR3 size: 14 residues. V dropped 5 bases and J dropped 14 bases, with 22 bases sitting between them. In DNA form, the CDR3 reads TGTGCCAGCAGTACCCGGACGGTGCGGGTAGTCAAGTACTTC. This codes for CASSTRTVRVVKYF.

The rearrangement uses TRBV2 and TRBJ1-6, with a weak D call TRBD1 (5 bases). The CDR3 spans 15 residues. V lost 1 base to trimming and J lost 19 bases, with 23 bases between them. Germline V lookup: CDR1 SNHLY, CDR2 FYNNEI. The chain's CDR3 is CASSEEGTAILGPHF. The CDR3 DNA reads TGTGCCAGCAGTGAAGAGGGGACGGCGATTCTGGGGCCTCACTTT. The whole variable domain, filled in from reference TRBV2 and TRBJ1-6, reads EPEVTQTPSHQVTQMGQEVILRCVPISNHLYFYWYRQILGQKVEFLVSFYNNEISEKSEIFDDQFSVERPDGSNFTLKIRSTKLEDSAMYFCASSEEGTAILGPHFGNGTRLTVT.

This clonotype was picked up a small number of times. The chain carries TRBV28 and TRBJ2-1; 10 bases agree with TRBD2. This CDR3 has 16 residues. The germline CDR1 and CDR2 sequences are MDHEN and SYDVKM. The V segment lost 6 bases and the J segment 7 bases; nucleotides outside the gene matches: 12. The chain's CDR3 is CASRKVGGLAYNEQFF. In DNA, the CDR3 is TGTGCCAGCAGGAAAGTTGGGGGACTAGCGTATAATGAGCAGTTCTTC.

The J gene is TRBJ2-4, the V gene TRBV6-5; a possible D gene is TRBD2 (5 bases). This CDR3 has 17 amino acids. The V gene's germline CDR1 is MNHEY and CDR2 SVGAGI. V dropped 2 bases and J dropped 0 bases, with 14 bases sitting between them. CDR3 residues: CASSYNRGALAKNIQYF. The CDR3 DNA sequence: TGTGCCAGCAGTTACAACCGGGGAGCTCTAGCCAAAAACATTCAGTACTTC.

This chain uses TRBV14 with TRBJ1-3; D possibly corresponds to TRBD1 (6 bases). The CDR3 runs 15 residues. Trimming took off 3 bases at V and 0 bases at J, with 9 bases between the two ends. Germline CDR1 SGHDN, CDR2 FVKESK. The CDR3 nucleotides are TGTGCCAGCAGCCACCGGACAGCCTCTGGAAACACCATATATTTT. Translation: CASSHRTASGNTIYF.

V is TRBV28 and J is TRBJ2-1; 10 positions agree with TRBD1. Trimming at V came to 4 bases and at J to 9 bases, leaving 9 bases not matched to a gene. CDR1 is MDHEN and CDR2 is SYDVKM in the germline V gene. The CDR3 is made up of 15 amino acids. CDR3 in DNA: TGTGCCAGCAGTTCGGGACAGGGGTTGCGGAGTGAGCAGTTCTTC. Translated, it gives CASSSGQGLRSEQFF.

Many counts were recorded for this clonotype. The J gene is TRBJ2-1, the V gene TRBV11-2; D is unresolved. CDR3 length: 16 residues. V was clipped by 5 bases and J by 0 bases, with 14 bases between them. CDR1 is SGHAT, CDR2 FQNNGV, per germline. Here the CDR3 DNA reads TGTGCCAGCAGCCCAAGGGCAGGTGACTCCTACAATGAGCAGTTCTTC. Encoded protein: CASSPRAGDSYNEQFF.

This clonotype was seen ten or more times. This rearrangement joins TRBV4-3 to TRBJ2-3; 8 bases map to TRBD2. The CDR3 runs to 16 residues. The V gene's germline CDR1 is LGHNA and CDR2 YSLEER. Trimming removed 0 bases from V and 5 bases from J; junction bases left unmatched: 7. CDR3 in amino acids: CASSQEGLERLDTQYF. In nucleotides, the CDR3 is TGCGCCAGCAGCCAAGAGGGACTAGAAAGGTTAGATACGCAGTATTTT.

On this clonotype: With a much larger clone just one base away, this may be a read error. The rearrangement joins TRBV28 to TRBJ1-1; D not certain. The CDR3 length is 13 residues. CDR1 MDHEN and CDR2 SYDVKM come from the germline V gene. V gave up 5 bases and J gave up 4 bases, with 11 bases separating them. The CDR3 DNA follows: TGTGCCAGCAGTATAGAAGCTCGCACTGAAGCTTTCTTT. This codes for CASSIEARTEAFF.

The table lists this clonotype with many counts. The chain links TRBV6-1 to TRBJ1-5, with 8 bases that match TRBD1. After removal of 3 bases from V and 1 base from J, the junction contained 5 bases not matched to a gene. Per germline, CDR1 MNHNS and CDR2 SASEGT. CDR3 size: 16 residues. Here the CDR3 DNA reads TGTGCCAGCAGTGACTACGGACAGGGCAGCAATCAGCCCCAGCATTTT. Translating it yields CASSDYGQGSNQPQHF.

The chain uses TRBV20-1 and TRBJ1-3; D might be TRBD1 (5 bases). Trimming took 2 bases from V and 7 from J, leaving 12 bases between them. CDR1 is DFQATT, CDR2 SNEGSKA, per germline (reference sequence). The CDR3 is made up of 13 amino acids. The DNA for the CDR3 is TGCAGTGCTAGACTGACAGATCCTAACACCATATATTTT. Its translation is CSARLTDPNTIYF.

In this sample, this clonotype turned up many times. The CDR3 region is CASNLAGGPADTQYF. As DNA, the CDR3 is TGTGCCAGCAACCTAGCGGGAGGGCCAGCAGATACGCAGTATTTT. The chain carries TRBV5-8 and TRBJ2-3; the match to TRBD2 covers 12 bases. The CDR3 sequence is 15 residues long. CDR1 and CDR2 (germline): SGHTS, YDEGEE. V trimming: 6 bases; J trimming: 4 bases; junction bases outside the gene matches: 6.

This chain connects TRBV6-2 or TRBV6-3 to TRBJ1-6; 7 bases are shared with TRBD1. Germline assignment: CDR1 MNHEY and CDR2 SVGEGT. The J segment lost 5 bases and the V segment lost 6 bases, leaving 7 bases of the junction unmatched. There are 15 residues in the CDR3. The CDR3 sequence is CASRQDRWNNSPLHF. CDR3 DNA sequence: TGTGCCAGCAGACAGGACAGGTGGAATAATTCACCCCTCCACTTT.

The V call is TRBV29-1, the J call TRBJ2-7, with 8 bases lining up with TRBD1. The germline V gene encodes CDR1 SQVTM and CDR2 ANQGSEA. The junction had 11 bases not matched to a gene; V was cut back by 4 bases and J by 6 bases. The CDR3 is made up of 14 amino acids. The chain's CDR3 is CSVGGQAQLSEQYF. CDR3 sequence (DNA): TGCAGCGTTGGGGGACAGGCCCAGTTGAGCGAGCAGTACTTC.